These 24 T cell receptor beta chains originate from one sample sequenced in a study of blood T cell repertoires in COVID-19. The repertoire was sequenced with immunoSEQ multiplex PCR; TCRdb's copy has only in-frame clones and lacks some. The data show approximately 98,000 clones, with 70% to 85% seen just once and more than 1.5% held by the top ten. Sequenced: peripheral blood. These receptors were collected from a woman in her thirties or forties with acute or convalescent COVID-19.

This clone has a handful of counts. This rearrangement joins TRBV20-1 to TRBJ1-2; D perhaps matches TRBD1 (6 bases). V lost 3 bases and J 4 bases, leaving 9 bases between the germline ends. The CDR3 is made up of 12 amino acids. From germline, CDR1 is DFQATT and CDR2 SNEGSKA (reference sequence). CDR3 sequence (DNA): TGCAGTGCTAGTACAGGGATCTATGGCTACACCTTC. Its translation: CSASTGIYGYTF.

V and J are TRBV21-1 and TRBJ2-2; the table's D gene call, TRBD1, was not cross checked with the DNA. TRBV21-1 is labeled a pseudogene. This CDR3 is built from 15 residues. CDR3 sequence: CASSKVQGNTGELFF. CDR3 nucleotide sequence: TGTGCCAGCAGCAAAGTCCAGGGGAACACCGGGGAGCTGTTTTTT.

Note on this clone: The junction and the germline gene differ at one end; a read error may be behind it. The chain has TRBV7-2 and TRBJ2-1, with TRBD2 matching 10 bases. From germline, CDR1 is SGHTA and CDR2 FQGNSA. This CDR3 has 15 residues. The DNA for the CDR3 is TGTGCCAGCAGCCTAGCGGGGGCGGCCTACAATGAGCAGTTCTTC. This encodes CASSLAGAAYNEQFF.

CDR3 sequence reads: CASSLTGWVSEGFTEAFF. As DNA, the CDR3 is TGTGCCAGCAGCTTAACGGGGTGGGTCTCGGAGGGATTCACTGAAGCTTTCTTT. The J gene is TRBJ1-1, the V gene TRBV7-3; D is unclear. CDR1 SGHTA and CDR2 FQGTGA come from the germline V gene. The CDR3 consists of 18 residues. Trimming took 0 bases from V and 4 from J, leaving 21 bases between them. The full variable domain, completed using reference TRBV7-3 and TRBJ1-1, is GAGVSQTPSNKVTEKGKYVELRCDPISGHTALYWYRQSLGQGPEFLIYFQGTGAADDSGLPNDRFFAVRPEGSVSTLKIQRTERGDSAVYLCASSLTGWVSEGFTEAFFGQGTRLTVV.

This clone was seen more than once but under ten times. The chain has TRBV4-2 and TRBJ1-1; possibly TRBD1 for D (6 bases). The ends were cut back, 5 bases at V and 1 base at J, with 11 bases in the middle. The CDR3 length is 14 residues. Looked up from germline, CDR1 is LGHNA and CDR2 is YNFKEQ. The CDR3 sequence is CASSNDRQNTEAFF. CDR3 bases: TGTGCCAGCAGCAACGACAGGCAGAACACTGAAGCTTTCTTT.

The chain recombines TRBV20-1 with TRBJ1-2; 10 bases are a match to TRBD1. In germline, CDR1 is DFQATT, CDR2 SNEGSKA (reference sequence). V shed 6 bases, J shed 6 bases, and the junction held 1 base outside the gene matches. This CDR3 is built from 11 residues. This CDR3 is CSADRGNGYTF. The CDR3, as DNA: TGCAGTGCGGACAGGGGGAATGGCTACACCTTC.

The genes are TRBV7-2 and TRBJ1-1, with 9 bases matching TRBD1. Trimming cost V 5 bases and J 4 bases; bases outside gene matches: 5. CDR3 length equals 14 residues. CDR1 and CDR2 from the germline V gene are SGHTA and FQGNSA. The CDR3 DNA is TGTGCCAGCAGCGCGGGACAGGGTGGCACTGAAGCTTTCTTT. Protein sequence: CASSAGQGGTEAFF.

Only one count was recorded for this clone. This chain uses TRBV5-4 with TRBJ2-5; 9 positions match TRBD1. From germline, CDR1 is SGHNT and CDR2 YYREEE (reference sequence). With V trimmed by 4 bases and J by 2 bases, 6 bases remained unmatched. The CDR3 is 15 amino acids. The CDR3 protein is CASSKGQGKQETQYF. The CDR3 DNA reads TGTGCCAGCAGCAAGGGACAGGGAAAACAAGAGACCCAGTACTTC.

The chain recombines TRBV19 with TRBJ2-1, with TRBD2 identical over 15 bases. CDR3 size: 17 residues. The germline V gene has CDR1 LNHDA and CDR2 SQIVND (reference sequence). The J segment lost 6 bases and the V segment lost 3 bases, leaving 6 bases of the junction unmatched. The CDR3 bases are TGTGCCAGTAGTATGGAGGGACTAGCGGGGGGTCTCAATGAGCAGTTCTTC. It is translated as CASSMEGLAGGLNEQFF. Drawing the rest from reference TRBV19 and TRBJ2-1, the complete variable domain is DGGITQSPKYLFRKEGQNVTLSCEQNLNHDAMYWYRQDPGQGLRLIYYSQIVNDFQKGDIAEGYSVSREKKESFPLTVTSAQKNPTAFYLCASSMEGLAGGLNEQFFGPGTRLTVL.

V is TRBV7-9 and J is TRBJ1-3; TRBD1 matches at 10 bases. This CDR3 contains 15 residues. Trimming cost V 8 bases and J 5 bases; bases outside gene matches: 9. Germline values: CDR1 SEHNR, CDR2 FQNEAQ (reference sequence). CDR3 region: CASSDRQGARNTIYF. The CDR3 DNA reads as TGTGCCAGCTCCGATAGACAGGGGGCCAGAAACACCATATATTTT. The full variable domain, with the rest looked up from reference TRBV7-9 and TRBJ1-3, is DTGVSQNPRHKITKRGQNVTFRCDPISEHNRLYWYRQTLGQGPEFLTYFQNEAQLEKSRLLSDRFSAERPKGSFSTLEIQRTEQGDSAMYLCASSDRQGARNTIYFGEGSWLTVV.

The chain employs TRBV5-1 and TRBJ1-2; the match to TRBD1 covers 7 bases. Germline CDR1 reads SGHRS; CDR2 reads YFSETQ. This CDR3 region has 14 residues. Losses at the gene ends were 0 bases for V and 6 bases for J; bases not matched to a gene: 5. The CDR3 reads CASSLGGQFDGYTF. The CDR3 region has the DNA TGCGCCAGCAGCTTGGGGGGACAGTTTGATGGCTACACCTTC.

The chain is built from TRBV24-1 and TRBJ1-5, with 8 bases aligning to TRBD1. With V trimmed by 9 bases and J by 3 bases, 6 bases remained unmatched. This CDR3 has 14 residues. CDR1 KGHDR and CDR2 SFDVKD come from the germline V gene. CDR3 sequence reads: CATGGQDYNQPQHF. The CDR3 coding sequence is TGTGCCACCGGGGGACAGGACTACAATCAGCCCCAGCATTTT.

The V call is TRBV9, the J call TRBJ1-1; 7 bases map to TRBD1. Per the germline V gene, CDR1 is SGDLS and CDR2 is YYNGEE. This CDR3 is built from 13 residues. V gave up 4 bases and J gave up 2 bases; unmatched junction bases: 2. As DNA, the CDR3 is TGTGCCAGCAGCCGGGACAGAAACACTGAAGCTTTCTTT. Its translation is CASSRDRNTEAFF.

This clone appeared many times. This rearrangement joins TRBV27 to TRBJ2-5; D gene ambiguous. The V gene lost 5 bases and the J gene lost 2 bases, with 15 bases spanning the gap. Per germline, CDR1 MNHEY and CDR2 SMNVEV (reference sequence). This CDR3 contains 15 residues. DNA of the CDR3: TGTGCCAGCAGTCCCCTAAACCCGACTCAAGAGACCCAGTACTTC. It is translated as CASSPLNPTQETQYF.

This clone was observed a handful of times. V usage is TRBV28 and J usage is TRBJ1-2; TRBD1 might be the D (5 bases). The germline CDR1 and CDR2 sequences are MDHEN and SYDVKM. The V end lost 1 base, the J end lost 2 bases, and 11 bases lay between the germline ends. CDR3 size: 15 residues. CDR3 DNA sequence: TGTGCCAGCAGTTTATCCCCGCAGGGCAACTATGGCTACACCTTC. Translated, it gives CASSLSPQGNYGYTF.

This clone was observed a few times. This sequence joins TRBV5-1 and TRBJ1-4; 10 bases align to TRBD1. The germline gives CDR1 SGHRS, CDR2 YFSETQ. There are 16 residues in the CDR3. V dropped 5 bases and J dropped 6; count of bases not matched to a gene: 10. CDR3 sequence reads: CASSYLPGTGDEKLFF. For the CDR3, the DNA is TGCGCCAGCAGTTACCTTCCCGGGACAGGGGATGAAAAACTGTTTTTT.

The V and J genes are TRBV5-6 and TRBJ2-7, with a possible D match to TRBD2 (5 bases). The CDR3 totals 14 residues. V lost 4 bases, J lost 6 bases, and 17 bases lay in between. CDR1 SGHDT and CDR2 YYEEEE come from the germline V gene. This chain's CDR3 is CASSRTPASSEQYF. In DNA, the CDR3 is TGTGCCAGCAGCCGTACACCTGCTAGCTCCGAGCAGTACTTC.

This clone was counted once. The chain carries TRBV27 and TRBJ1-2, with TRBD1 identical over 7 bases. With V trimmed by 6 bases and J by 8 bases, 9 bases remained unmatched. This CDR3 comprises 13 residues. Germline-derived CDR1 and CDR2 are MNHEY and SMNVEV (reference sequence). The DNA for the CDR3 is TGTGCCAGCAGACCCCGGACAGGATCAGGCTACACCTTC. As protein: CASRPRTGSGYTF.

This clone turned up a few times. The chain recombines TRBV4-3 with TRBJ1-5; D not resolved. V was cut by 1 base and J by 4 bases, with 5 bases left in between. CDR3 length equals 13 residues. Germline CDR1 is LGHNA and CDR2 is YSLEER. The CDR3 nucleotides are TGCGCCAGCAGCCAAGGCACAAATCAGCCCCAGCATTTT. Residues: CASSQGTNQPQHF.

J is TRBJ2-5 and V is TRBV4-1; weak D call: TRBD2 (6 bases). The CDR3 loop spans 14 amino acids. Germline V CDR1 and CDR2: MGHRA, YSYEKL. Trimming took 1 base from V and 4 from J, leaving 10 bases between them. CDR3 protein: CASSQVDGGETQYF. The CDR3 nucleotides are TGCGCCAGCAGCCAAGTTGACGGGGGAGAGACCCAGTACTTC.

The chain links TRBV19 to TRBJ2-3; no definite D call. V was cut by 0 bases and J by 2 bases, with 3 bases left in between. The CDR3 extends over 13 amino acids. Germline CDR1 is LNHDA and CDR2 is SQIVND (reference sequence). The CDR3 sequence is CASSIDHTDTQYF. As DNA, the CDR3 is TGTGCCAGTAGTATAGACCACACAGATACGCAGTATTTT.

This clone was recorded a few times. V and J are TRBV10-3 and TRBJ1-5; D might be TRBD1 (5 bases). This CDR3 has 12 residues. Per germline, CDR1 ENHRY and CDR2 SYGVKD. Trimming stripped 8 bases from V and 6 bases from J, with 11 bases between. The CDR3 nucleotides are TGTGCCATCGGCCCGGGGGGTCAGCCCCAGCATTTT. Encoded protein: CAIGPGGQPQHF.

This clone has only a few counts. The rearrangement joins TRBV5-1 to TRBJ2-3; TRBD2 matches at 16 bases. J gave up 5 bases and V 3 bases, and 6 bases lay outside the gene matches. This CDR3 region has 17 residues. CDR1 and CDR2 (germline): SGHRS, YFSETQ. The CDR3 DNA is TGCGCCAGCAGCTACGGGACTAGCGGGGGGGCAGGAGATACGCAGTATTTT. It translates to CASSYGTSGGAGDTQYF.

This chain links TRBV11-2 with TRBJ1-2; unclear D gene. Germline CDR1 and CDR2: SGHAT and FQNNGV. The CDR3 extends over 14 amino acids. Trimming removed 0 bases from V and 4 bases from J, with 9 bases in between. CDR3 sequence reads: CASSLEASVYGYTF. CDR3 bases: TGTGCCAGCAGCTTAGAAGCGTCTGTCTATGGCTACACCTTC.